This T cell receptor beta chain was profiled in a study of T cell responses to AZD1222 COVID-19 vaccine. General study results and limits: After the peak T cell response, and only then, were repertoires sampled. Donors skewed white British and female; clonal diversity was possibly underestimated. Nearly half of spike-specific TCRs reportedly go after variant regions that carry no mutations.

There are 13 residues in the CDR3. J gave up 4 bases and V 4 bases, and 5 bases lay outside the gene matches. CDR1 SGDLS and CDR2 YYNGEE come from the germline V gene. Note on this clone: Its antigen is not known.

The repertoire was sequenced with immunoSEQ multiplex PCR; TCRdb's copy has only in-frame clones and lacks some. Altogether approximately 100,000 clones are present, roughly 87% being singletons, with the ten largest covering approximately 15%. The material sequenced was peripheral blood, taken on day 0 of AZD1222 vaccination. This receptor was identified in an adult in good health. The chain couples TRBV9 to TRBJ2-7; 7 bases fit TRBD2. The chain's CDR3 is CASSLADQYEQYF. CDR3 coding DNA: TGTGCCAGCAGCCTAGCGGACCAATACGAGCAGTACTTC.